The 2 T cell receptor beta chains in this list originate from one sample, sequenced in a study of blood T cells in healthy people across ages. A second about 6 to 12 cycle PCR used barcoded and J-beta primers. TCRdb recomputed calls from the 5' RACE reads with MiXCR, one row per CDR3 protein. This table holds about 590,000 distinct CDR3 sequences, about 30% found once. Sequencing used blood. These receptors were collected from a woman of 80 years or more in good health.

Comment on this clonotype: This may arise from a read error, as a much more abundant clone is one base away. The rearrangement uses TRBV27 and TRBJ1-2; 7 positions match TRBD1. With V trimmed by 6 bases and J by 13 bases, 14 bases remained unmatched. CDR1 and CDR2 (germline): MNHEY, SMNVEV (reference sequence). The CDR3 consists of 13 residues. The CDR3, as DNA: TGTGCCAGCAGCCCCGCGGGACAGAGGAGTTGCACCTTC. Protein: CASSPAGQRSCTF.

This clonotype has a handful of counts. The junction and the germline gene differ at one end; a read error may be behind it. The gene calls are TRBV6-2 or TRBV6-3 and TRBJ2-7; 10 nucleotides match TRBD1. The length of the CDR3 is 16 residues. The germline CDR1 and CDR2 sequences are MNHEY and SVGEGT. Here the CDR3 DNA reads TGTGCCAGCAGTAACTCCGGGACAGGGGAGACCTACGAGCAGTACTTC. It encodes CASSNSGTGETYEQYF.